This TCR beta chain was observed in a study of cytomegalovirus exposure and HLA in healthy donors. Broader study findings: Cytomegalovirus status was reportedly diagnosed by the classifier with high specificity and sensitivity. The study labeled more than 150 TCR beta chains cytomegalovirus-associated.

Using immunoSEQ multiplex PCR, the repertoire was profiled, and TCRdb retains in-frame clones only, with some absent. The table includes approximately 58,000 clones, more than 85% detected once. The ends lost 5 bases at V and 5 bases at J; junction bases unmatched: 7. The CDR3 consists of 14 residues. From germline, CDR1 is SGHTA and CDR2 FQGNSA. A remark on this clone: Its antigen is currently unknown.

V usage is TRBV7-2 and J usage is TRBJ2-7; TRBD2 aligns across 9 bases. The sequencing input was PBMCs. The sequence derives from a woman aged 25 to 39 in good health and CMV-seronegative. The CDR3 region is CASSLSGRVDEQYF. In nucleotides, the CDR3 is TGTGCCAGCAGCCTTAGCGGGAGAGTCGACGAGCAGTACTTC.